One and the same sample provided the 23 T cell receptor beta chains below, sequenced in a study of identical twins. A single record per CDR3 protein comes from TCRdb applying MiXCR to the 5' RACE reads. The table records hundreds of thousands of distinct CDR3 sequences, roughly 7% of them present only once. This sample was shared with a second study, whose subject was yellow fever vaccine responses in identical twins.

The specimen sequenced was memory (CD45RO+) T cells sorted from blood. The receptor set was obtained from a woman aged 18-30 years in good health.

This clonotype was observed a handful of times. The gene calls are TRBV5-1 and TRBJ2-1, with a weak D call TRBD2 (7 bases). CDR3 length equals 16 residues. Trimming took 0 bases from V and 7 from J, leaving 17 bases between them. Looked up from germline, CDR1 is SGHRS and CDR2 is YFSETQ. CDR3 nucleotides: TGCGCCAGCAGCTTGGTCGCAGCGGAGGGGGGGAATGAGCAGTTCTTC. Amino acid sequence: CASSLVAAEGGNEQFF.

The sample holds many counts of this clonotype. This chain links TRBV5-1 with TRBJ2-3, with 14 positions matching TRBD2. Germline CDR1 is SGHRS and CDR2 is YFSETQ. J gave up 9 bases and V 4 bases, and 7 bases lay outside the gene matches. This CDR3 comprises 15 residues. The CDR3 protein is CASSPTSGGDETQYF. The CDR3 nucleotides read TGCGCCAGCAGCCCGACTAGCGGGGGGGACGAGACGCAGTATTTT.

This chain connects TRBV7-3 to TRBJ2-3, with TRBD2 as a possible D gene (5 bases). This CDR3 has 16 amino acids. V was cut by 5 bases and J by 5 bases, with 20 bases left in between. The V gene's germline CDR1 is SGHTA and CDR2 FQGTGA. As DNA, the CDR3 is TGTGCCAGCAGCCTCATCCCTGAGGGAGAAGAAGATACGCAGTATTTT. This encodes CASSLIPEGEEDTQYF.

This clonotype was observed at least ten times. Here the CDR3 reads CASSPKTSGGSYNEQFF. The CDR3 bases are TGCGCCAGCAGCCCAAAGACTAGCGGGGGATCCTACAATGAGCAGTTCTTC. The J gene is TRBJ2-1, the V gene TRBV4-1, with 12 bases that match TRBD2. Looked up from germline, CDR1 is MGHRA and CDR2 is YSYEKL. CDR3 length: 17 residues. V lost 4 bases, J lost 1 base, and 5 bases stayed unmatched.

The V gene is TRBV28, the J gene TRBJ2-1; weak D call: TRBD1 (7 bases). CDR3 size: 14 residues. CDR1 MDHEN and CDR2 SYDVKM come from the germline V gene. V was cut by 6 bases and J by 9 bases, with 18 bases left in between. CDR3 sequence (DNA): TGTGCCAGCAGACCAGGGGGGCCCAGGGTTGAGCAGTTCTTC. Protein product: CASRPGGPRVEQFF.

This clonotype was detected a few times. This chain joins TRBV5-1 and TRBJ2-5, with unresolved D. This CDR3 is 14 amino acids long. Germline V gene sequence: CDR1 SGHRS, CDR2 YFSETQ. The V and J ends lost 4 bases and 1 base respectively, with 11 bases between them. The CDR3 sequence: CASSKGRLQETQYF. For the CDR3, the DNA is TGCGCCAGCAGCAAAGGACGGCTCCAAGAGACCCAGTACTTC. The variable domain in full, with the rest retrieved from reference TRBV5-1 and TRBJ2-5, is KAGVTQTPRYLIKTRGQQVTLSCSPISGHRSVSWYQQTPGQGLQFLFEYFSETQRNKGNFPGRFSGRQFSNSRSEMNVSTLELGDSALYLCASSKGRLQETQYFGPGTRLLVL.

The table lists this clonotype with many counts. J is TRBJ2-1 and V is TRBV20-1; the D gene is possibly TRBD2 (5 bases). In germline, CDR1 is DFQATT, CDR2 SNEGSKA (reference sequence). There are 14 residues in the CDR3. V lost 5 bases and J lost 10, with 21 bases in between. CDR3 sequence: CSALTSGGSLEQFF. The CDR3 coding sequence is TGCAGTGCTCTAACTAGTGGCGGTTCGTTAGAGCAGTTCTTC.

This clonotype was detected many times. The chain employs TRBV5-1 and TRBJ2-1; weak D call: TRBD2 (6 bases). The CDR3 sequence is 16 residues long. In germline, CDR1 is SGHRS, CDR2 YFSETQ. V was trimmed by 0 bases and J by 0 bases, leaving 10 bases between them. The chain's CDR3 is CASSLGGGNSYNEQFF. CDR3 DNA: TGCGCCAGCAGCTTGGGCGGCGGGAACTCCTACAATGAGCAGTTCTTC.

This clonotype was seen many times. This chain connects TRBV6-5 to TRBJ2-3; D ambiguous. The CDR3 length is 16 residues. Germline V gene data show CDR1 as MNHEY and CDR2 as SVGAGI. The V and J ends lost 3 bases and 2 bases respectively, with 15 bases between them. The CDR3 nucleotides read TGTGCCAGCAGTTATCTTCGGAAACGGCCCACAGATACGCAGTATTTT. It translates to CASSYLRKRPTDTQYF.

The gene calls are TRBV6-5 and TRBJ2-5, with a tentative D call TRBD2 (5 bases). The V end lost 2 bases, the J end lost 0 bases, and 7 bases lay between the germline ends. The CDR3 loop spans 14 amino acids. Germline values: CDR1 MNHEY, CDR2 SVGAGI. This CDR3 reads CASSYRRDQETQYF. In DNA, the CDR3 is TGTGCCAGCAGTTACAGGCGGGACCAAGAGACCCAGTACTTC.

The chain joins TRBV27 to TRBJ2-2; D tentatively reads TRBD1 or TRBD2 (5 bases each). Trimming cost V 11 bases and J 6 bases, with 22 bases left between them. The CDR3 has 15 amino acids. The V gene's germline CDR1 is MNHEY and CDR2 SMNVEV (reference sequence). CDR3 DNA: TGTGCCCCAGGAGGCAGGGTGTGGAAGGCCGGGGAGCTGTTTTTT. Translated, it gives CAPGGRVWKAGELFF.

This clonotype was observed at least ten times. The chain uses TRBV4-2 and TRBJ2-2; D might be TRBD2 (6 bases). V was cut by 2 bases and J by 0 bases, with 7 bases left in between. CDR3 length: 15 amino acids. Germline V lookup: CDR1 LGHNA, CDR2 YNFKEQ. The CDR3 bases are TGTGCCAGCAGCCAATTAGCGGCGAACACCGGGGAGCTGTTTTTT. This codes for CASSQLAANTGELFF.

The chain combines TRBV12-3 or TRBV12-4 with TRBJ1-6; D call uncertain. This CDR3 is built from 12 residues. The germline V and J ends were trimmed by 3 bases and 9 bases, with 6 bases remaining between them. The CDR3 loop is CASSLGSSPLHF. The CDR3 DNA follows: TGTGCCAGCAGTTTGGGGTCTTCACCCCTCCACTTT.

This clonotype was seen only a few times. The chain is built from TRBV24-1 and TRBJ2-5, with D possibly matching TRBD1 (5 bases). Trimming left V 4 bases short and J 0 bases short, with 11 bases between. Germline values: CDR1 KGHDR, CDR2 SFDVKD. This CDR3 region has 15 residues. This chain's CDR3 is CATSDQTEYQETQYF. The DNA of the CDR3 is TGTGCCACCAGTGACCAGACAGAGTACCAAGAGACCCAGTACTTC.

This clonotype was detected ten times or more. The CDR3 DNA is TGCGCCAGCAGCCAAGATAAACAGGCGAGCTCCTACAATGAGCAGTTCTTC. Protein sequence: CASSQDKQASSYNEQFF. The V gene is TRBV4-1, the J gene TRBJ2-1, with D maybe TRBD1 (5 bases). This CDR3 region has 17 residues. The germline V gene has CDR1 MGHRA and CDR2 YSYEKL. The germline V and J ends were trimmed by 0 bases and 0 bases, with 12 bases remaining between them.

The CDR3 spells CASSEPGGFAYGYTF. The CDR3 DNA reads as TGTGCCAGCAGTGAACCGGGAGGGTTTGCCTATGGCTACACCTTC. V and J are TRBV6-1 and TRBJ1-2; no clear D. V was trimmed by 2 bases and J by 4 bases, leaving 14 bases between them. This CDR3 region has 15 residues. The germline CDR1 and CDR2 sequences are MNHNS and SASEGT.

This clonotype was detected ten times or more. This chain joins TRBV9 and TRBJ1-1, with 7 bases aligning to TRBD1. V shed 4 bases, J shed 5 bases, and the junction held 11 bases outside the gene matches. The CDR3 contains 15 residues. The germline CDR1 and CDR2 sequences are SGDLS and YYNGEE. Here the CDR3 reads CASSPPRGLFTEAFF. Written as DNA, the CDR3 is TGTGCCAGCAGCCCTCCGAGGGGGCTATTTACTGAAGCTTTCTTT.

DNA for the CDR3: TGCAGCGGGGGCCCTCAGGTTTATGAGCAGTTCTTC. Translation gives CSGGPQVYEQFF. The chain combines TRBV20-1 with TRBJ2-1; D may be TRBD1 or TRBD2 (6 bases each). Germline loops: CDR1 DFQATT, CDR2 SNEGSKA (reference sequence). The CDR3 is 12 amino acids.

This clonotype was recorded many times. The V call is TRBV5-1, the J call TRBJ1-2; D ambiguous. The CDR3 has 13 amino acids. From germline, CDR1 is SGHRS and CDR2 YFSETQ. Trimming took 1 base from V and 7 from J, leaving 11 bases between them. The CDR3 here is CASSLQNSGGYTF. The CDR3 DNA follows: TGCGCCAGCAGCTTGCAGAATTCGGGTGGCTACACCTTC.

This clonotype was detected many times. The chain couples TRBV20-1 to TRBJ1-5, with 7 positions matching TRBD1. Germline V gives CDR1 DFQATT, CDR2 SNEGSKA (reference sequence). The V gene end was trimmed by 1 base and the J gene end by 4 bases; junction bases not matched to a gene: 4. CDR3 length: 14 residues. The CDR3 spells CSARVATGNQPQHF. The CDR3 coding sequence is TGCAGTGCTAGAGTTGCGACAGGGAATCAGCCCCAGCATTTT.

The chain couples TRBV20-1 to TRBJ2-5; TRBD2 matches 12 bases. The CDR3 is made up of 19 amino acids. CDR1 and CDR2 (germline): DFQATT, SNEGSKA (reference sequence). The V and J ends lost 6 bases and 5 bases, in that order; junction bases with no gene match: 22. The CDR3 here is CSARGLAGGESGVMETQYF. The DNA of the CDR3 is TGCAGTGCCCGGGGGCTAGCGGGGGGGGAGTCTGGAGTCATGGAGACCCAGTACTTC.

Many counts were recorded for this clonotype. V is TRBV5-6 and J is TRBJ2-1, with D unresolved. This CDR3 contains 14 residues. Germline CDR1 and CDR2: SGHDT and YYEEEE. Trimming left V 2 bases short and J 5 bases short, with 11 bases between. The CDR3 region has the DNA TGTGCCAGCAGCTTTATTGGACGGAACAATGAGCAGTTCTTC. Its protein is CASSFIGRNNEQFF.

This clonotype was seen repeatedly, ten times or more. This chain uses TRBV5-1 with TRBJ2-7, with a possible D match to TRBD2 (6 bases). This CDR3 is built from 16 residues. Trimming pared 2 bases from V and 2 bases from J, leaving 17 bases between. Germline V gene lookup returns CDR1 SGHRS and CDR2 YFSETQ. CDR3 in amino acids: CASSLGGPDQTYEQYV. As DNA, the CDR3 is TGCGCCAGCAGCTTAGGAGGGCCCGACCAAACCTACGAGCAGTACGTC.